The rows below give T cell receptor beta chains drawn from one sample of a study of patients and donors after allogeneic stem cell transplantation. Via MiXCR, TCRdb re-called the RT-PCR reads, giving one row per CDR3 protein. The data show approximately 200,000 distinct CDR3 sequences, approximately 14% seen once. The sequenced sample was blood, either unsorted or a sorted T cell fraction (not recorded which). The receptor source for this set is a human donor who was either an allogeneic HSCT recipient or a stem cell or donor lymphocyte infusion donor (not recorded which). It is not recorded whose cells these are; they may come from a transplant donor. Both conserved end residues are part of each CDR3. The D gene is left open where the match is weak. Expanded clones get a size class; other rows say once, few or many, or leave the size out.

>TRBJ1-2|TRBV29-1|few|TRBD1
CSDRDRGNGYTF
TGCAGCGATAGGGACAGGGGGAACGGCTACACCTTC
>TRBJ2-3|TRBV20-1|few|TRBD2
CSAAPNSGGADTQYF
TGCAGTGCGGCGCCGAATAGCGGGGGGGCAGATACGCAGTATTTT
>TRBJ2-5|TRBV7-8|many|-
CASSFPPGETQYF
TGTGCCAGCAGCTTCCCTCCGGGTGAGACCCAGTACTTC
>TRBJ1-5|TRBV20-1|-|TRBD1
CSIGQGGDQPQHF
TGCAGTATCGGACAGGGAGGGGATCAGCCCCAGCATTTT
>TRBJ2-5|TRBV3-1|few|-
CASSQVRRTETQYF
TGTGCCAGCAGCCAAGTTCGGAGGACGGAGACCCAGTACTTC
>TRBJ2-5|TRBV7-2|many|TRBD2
CASSTARLARQTQYF
TGTGCCAGCAGCACAGCACGACTAGCGAGACAGACCCAGTACTTC
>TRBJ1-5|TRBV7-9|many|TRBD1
CASSLGAGGFIQPQHF
TGTGCCAGCAGCTTAGGGGCAGGGGGCTTCATTCAGCCCCAGCATTTT
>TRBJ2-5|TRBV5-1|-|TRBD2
CASSPGTSGGPETQYF
TGCGCCAGCAGCCCCGGGACTAGCGGGGGTCCCGAGACCCAGTACTTC
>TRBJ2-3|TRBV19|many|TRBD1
CASSLQGAGADTQYF
TGTGCCAGTAGCCTCCAGGGGGCCGGGGCAGATACGCAGTATTTT
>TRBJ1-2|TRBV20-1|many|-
CSATSGHLTETNYGYTF
TGCAGTGCTACCTCGGGACACCTGACTGAGACTAACTATGGCTACACCTTC
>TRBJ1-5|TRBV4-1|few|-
CASSQDVVQPQHF
TGCGCCAGCAGCCAAGATGTGGTGCAGCCCCAGCATTTT
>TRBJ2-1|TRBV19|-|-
CASSIPGKGNEQFF
TGTGCCAGTAGTATCCCAGGCAAGGGGAATGAGCAGTTCTTC
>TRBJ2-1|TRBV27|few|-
CASSPWSSSYNEQFF
TGTGCCAGCAGTCCATGGAGTAGTTCCTACAATGAGCAGTTCTTC
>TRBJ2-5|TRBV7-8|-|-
CASSLALMGETQYF
TGTGCCAGCAGCTTAGCGCTGATGGGAGAGACCCAGTACTTC
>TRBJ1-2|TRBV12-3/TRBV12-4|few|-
CASSAGTAAKNYGYTF
TGTGCCAGCAGTGCTGGGACCGCCGCTAAGAACTATGGCTACACCTTC
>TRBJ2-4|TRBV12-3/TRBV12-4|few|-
CASSFRGLAKNIQYF
TGTGCCAGCAGTTTCCGGGGGCTAGCCAAAAACATTCAGTACTTC
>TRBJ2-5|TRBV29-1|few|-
CSVRTRVREETQYF
TGCAGCGTCCGTACCAGAGTAAGGGAGGAGACCCAGTACTTC
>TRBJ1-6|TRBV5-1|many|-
CASSSSGVGNSPLHF
TGCGCCAGCAGCTCGTCAGGGGTAGGGAATTCACCCCTCCACTTT
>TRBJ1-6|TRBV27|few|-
CASSFLWTENSPLHF
TGTGCCAGCAGTTTTTTATGGACAGAAAATTCACCCCTCCACTTT
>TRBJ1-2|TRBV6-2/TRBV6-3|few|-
CASSSGHTWGYTF
TGTGCCAGCAGCTCCGGACATACATGGGGCTACACCTTC
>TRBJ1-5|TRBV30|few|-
CAWSGWGDDQPQHF
TGTGCCTGGAGCGGTTGGGGGGATGATCAGCCCCAGCATTTT
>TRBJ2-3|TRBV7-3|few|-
CASASGHTDTQYF
TGTGCCAGCGCCTCGGGACACACAGATACGCAGTATTTT
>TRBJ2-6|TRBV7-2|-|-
CASSPRGGASGANVLTF
TGTGCCAGCAGCCCCAGGGGGGGGGCCTCTGGGGCCAACGTCCTGACTTTC
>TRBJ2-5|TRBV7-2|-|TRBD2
CASSSDSGGPKETQYF
TGTGCCAGCAGCTCAGATAGCGGGGGGCCCAAAGAGACCCAGTACTTC
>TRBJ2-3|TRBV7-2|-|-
CASSLSPALDTQYF
TGTGCCAGCAGCTTAAGCCCCGCACTTGATACGCAGTATTTT
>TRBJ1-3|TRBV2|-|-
CASSLYPGAGNTIYF
TGTGCCAGCAGTCTCTACCCTGGGGCTGGAAACACCATATATTTT
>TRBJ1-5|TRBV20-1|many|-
CSAIPTGAGQPQHF
TGCAGTGCTATCCCAACGGGGGCAGGACAGCCCCAGCATTTT
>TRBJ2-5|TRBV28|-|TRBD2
CASSFLGAGRETQYF
TGTGCCAGCAGTTTTCTTGGAGCGGGGAGAGAGACCCAGTACTTC
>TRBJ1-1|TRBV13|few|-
CASSPDLVGDGEAFF
TGTGCCAGCAGCCCGGACCTGGTGGGGGATGGTGAAGCTTTCTTT
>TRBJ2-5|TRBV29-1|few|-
CSVEGRGETQYF
TGCAGCGTTGAGGGCAGGGGAGAGACCCAGTACTTC
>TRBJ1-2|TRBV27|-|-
CASSSTEYYGYTF
TGTGCCAGCAGTTCCACCGAATACTATGGCTACACCTTC
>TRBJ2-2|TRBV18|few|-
CASSPPGRRNTGELFF
TGTGCCAGCTCACCACCGGGTAGACGGAACACCGGGGAGCTGTTTTTT
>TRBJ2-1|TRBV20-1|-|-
CSARDRGSQYGNEQFF
TGCAGTGCTAGAGATAGGGGTTCACAGTATGGAAATGAGCAGTTCTTC
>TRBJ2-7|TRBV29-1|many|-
CSVELGPWEQYF
TGCAGCGTTGAGCTCGGGCCCTGGGAGCAGTACTTC
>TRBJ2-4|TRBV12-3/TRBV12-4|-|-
CASSFGGPKNIQYF
TGTGCCAGCAGTTTTGGGGGTCCCAAAAACATTCAGTACTTC
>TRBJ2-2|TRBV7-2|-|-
CARDLSGLGGELFF
TGTGCCAGAGACTTATCAGGACTGGGCGGGGAGCTGTTTTTT
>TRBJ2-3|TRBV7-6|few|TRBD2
CASSPRLAGLQYF
TGTGCCAGCAGCCCCAGACTAGCGGGGCTGCAGTATTTT
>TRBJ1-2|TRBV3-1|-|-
CASSLNRVPGYTF
TGTGCCAGCAGCCTGAACAGGGTACCTGGCTACACCTTC
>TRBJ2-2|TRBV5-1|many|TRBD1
CASRPTGFTGELFF
TGCGCCAGCAGACCGACAGGGTTTACCGGGGAGCTGTTTTTT
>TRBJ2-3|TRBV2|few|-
CASTPDPTVTDTQYF
TGTGCCAGCACCCCGGACCCCACAGTCACAGATACGCAGTATTTT
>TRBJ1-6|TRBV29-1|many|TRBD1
CSVEESGRGVHF
TGCAGCGTTGAAGAAAGCGGCAGGGGGGTCCACTTT